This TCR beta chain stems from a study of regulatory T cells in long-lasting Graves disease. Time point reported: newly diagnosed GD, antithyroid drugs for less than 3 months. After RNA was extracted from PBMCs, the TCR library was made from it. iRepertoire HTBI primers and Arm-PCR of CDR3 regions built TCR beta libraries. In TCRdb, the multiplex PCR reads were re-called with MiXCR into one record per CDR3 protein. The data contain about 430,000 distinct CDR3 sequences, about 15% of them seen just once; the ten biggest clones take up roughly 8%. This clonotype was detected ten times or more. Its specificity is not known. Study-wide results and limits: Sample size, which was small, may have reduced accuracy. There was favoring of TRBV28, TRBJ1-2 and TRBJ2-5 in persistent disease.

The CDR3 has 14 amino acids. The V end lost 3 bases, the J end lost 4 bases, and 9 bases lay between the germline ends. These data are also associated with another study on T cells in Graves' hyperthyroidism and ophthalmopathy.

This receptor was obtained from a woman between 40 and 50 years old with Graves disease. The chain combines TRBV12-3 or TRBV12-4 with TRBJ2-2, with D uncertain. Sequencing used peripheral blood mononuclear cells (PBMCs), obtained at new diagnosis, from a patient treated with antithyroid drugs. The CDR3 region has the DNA TGTGCCAGCAGTTTCGTAAGTGCCACCGGGGAGCTGTTTTTT. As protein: CASSFVSATGELFF.